One sample yielded the 17 T cell receptor beta chains listed below, sequenced in a study of blood T cell repertoires in COVID-19. Sequencing was performed with immunoSEQ multiplex PCR; in TCRdb, only in-frame clones are kept and a portion is missing. The sample contains under 150,000 clones, around 80% of which appear only once. Input material: peripheral blood. The receptors derive from a human donor in a cohort sampled during active COVID-19.

This clone came up once. V and J are TRBV6-5 and TRBJ2-2, with TRBD2 matching over 8 bases. Germline CDR1 MNHEY, CDR2 SVGAGI. V shed 7 bases, J shed 2 bases, and the junction held 3 bases outside the gene matches. The CDR3 spans 14 residues. The CDR3 sequence: CASIGGANTGELFF. The CDR3 DNA reads as TGTGCCAGCATCGGGGGGGCAAACACCGGGGAGCTGTTTTTT.

The rearrangement links TRBV29-1 to TRBJ1-1; no clear D. Germline loops: CDR1 SQVTM, CDR2 ANQGSEA. The CDR3 runs to 11 residues. Between the trimmed V and J ends, which lost 7 bases and 3 bases, there was a span of 9 bases. CDR3 coding DNA: TGCAGCGCAGGAGTCGACACTGAAGCTTTCTTT. Translating gives CSAGVDTEAFF. The complete variable domain, with remaining parts taken from reference TRBV29-1 and TRBJ1-1, reads SAVISQKPSRDICQRGTSLTIQCQVDSQVTMMFWYRQQPGQSLTLIATANQGSEATYESGFVIDKFPISRPNLTFSTLTVSNMSPEDSSIYLCSAGVDTEAFFGQGTRLTVV.

This clone was seen only once. The V and J genes are TRBV7-3 and TRBJ2-3, with D possibly TRBD2 on 7 matching bases. This CDR3 region has 15 residues. The V gene lost 8 bases and the J gene lost 2 bases, with 17 bases spanning the gap. Germline CDR1 and CDR2: SGHTA and FQGTGA. CDR3 nucleotides: TGTGCCAGCTCCTCTTTAGGGGGGGCCACAGATACGCAGTATTTT. Protein sequence: CASSSLGGATDTQYF. The full variable domain, rest sourced from reference TRBV7-3 and TRBJ2-3, is GAGVSQTPSNKVTEKGKYVELRCDPISGHTALYWYRQSLGQGPEFLIYFQGTGAADDSGLPNDRFFAVRPEGSVSTLKIQRTERGDSAVYLCASSSLGGATDTQYFGPGTRLTVL.

The chain has TRBV28 and TRBJ1-1, with TRBD1 identical over 10 bases. The germline gives CDR1 MDHEN, CDR2 SYDVKM. The trim removed 6 bases at V and 4 bases at J, leaving 20 bases unmatched. The CDR3 loop spans 19 amino acids. In DNA, the CDR3 is TGTGCCAGCAGCTCTATACCCTCCAGCGGGGACAGGGGAGTCACTGAAGCTTTCTTT. Translation: CASSSIPSSGDRGVTEAFF.

This clone was seen a few times. V gene TRBV20-1 combines with J gene TRBJ1-5; D is unresolved. The CDR3 runs 13 residues. Trimming cost V 3 bases and J 0 bases, with 6 bases left between them. Per germline, CDR1 DFQATT and CDR2 SNEGSKA (reference sequence). CDR3 residues: CSASLLSNQPQHF. In DNA form, the CDR3 reads TGCAGTGCTAGTTTACTTAGCAATCAGCCCCAGCATTTT.

The J gene is TRBJ1-2, the V gene TRBV19, with 7 bases matching TRBD1. CDR3 length equals 15 residues. The V and J ends lost 2 bases and 0 bases, in that order; junction bases with no gene match: 3. From germline, CDR1 is LNHDA and CDR2 SQIVND (reference sequence). CDR3 amino acids: CASSIKTGTNYGYTF. For the CDR3, the DNA is TGTGCCAGTAGTATAAAGACAGGGACTAACTATGGCTACACCTTC.

V is TRBV19 and J is TRBJ2-1, with 7 bases identical to TRBD1. The CDR3 is 15 amino acids. Trimming removed 6 bases from V and 9 bases from J; junction bases left unmatched: 14. Germline loops: CDR1 LNHDA, CDR2 SQIVND (reference sequence). CDR3 residues: CASSGSQGVEVEQFF. The CDR3 DNA reads TGTGCCAGTAGCGGAAGTCAGGGGGTTGAAGTTGAGCAGTTCTTC.

This chain uses TRBV19 with TRBJ1-2, with TRBD1 matching 9 bases. Germline V lookup: CDR1 LNHDA, CDR2 SQIVND (reference sequence). V was pared by 4 bases and J by 6 bases, with 9 bases of the junction left unmatched. This CDR3 has 15 amino acids. The CDR3 bases are TGTGCCAGTAGTACCTCCCGGACAGGGGATAATGGCTACACCTTC. Protein product: CASSTSRTGDNGYTF.

The rearrangement joins TRBV21-1 to TRBJ2-7; the table names TRBD2, a call not compared with the DNA. TRBV21-1 corresponds to a pseudogene. The CDR3 has 18 residues. Written as DNA, the CDR3 is TGTGCCAGCAGCCCTCAAACGAGCGGGGGTCAGGTTGTGGGCGAGCAGTACTTC. It yields the protein CASSPQTSGGQVVGEQYF.

The CDR3: CASRISGVSYNEQFF. The CDR3, as DNA: TGTGCCAGTAGGATAAGCGGGGTCTCCTACAATGAGCAGTTCTTC. The chain couples TRBV19 to TRBJ2-1; 7 nucleotides agree with TRBD2. The CDR3 runs 15 residues. J lost 0 bases, V lost 6 bases, and 5 bases had no gene match. From germline, CDR1 is LNHDA and CDR2 SQIVND (reference sequence).

The genes are TRBV12-3 or TRBV12-4 and TRBJ1-1; possibly TRBD1 for D (5 bases). The CDR3 is made up of 13 amino acids. Trimming removed 2 bases from V and 5 bases from J, with 9 bases in between. The CDR3 DNA sequence: TGTGCCAGCAGTTTACACAGGATGACTGAAGCTTTCTTT. Its protein product is CASSLHRMTEAFF.

This chain links TRBV3-1 (or the pseudogene TRBV3-2) with TRBJ2-5; TRBD2 matches at 10 bases. V trimming: 1 base; J trimming: 6 bases; junction bases outside the gene matches: 5. The CDR3 sequence is 15 residues long. CDR1 is LGHDT, CDR2 YNNKEL, per germline (reference sequence). CDR3 amino acids: CASSQVPSGGQTQYF. The CDR3 DNA reads as TGTGCCAGCAGCCAAGTCCCTAGCGGGGGTCAGACCCAGTACTTC.

This rearrangement joins TRBV28 to TRBJ2-5; TRBD1 matches 9 bases. Germline V gene lookup returns CDR1 MDHEN and CDR2 SYDVKM. Germline trimming cut 6 bases from V and 4 bases from J; bases unmatched to any gene: 12. The CDR3 spans 16 residues. CDR3 protein: CASRALGQGLGETQYF. For the CDR3, the DNA is TGTGCCAGCAGGGCCCTGGGACAGGGCTTAGGAGAGACCCAGTACTTC.

Written as DNA, the CDR3 is TGTGCCACCTCGGTGGGCTACTATGGCTACACCTTC. Amino acids: CATSVGYYGYTF. The chain employs TRBV25-1 and TRBJ1-2; D is undetermined. This CDR3 comprises 12 residues. Germline loops: CDR1 MGHDK, CDR2 SYGVNS. V was trimmed by 10 bases and J by 3 bases, leaving 12 bases between them.

This clone turned up a few times. This sequence joins TRBV9 and TRBJ2-7; D call uncertain. Germline lookup yields CDR1 SGDLS and CDR2 YYNGEE. Between the trimmed V and J ends, which lost 0 bases and 6 bases, there was a span of 10 bases. The CDR3 covers 13 residues. The CDR3 DNA reads TGTGCCAGCAGCGTAGACAGAGTTGGCGAGCAGTACTTC. Protein sequence: CASSVDRVGEQYF.

J is TRBJ2-7 and V is TRBV18; 9 bases map to TRBD1. There are 15 residues in the CDR3. Germline-derived CDR1 and CDR2 are KGHSH and LQKENI. Trimming removed 3 bases from V and 6 bases from J; junction bases left unmatched: 9. The CDR3 spells CASSPAGTGISEQYF. CDR3 in DNA: TGTGCCAGCTCACCCGCCGGGACAGGGATATCCGAGCAGTACTTC.

The chain uses TRBV19 and TRBJ2-6, with a weak D call TRBD1 (6 bases). The ends were cut back, 5 bases at V and 1 base at J, with 9 bases in the middle. CDR1 is LNHDA and CDR2 is SQIVND in the germline V gene (reference sequence). There are 15 residues in the CDR3. The CDR3 coding sequence is TGTGCCAGTAGTGTCACAGGGTCTGGGGCCAACGTCCTGACTTTC. Protein sequence: CASSVTGSGANVLTF. The full variable domain, its missing parts supplied by reference TRBV19 and TRBJ2-6, is DGGITQSPKYLFRKEGQNVTLSCEQNLNHDAMYWYRQDPGQGLRLIYYSQIVNDFQKGDIAEGYSVSREKKESFPLTVTSAQKNPTAFYLCASSVTGSGANVLTFGAGSRLTVL.